This is a list of T cell receptor beta chains from one sample in a study of cytomegalovirus exposure and HLA in healthy donors. Libraries were prepared by immunoSEQ multiplex PCR; TCRdb keeps only in-frame clonotypes and omits some of them. The sample consists of 150,000 to 200,000 clones, just under 80% of them appearing once. Input material: PBMCs. The receptors were gathered from a young woman in good health and CMV-seronegative. Both conserved end residues are part of each CDR3. D genes are given only for firm matches. Not every row has a clone size; where given, it reads once, few, many or a size class.

d_gene	abundance	j_gene	v_gene	CDR3aa	CDR3nt
.	few	TRBJ1-1	TRBV6-6	CASSSSMGGTEAFF	TGTGCCAGCAGTTCCTCGATGGGGGGCACTGAAGCTTTCTTT
TRBD1	.	TRBJ2-2	TRBV5-1	CASSLGDRDTGELFF	TGCGCCAGCAGCTTGGGAGACAGGGACACCGGGGAGCTGTTTTTT
TRBD2	.	TRBJ2-1	TRBV7-8	CASSFERGTDEQFF	TGTGCCAGCAGCTTCGAGCGGGGGACCGATGAGCAGTTCTTC
.	.	TRBJ1-2	TRBV30	CAWSWSNYGYTF	TGTGCCTGGAGTTGGAGCAACTATGGCTACACCTTC
.	.	TRBJ2-5	TRBV5-1	CASSHQGETQYF	TGCGCCAGCAGTCACCAGGGCGAGACCCAGTACTTC
TRBD1	.	TRBJ1-1	TRBV6-1	CASSVDRVRPEAFF	TGTGCCAGCAGTGTGGACAGGGTCCGACCTGAAGCTTTCTTT
TRBD1	.	TRBJ2-5	TRBV6-1	CASSDRGLKTQYF	TGTGCCAGCAGTGACAGGGGGCTGAAGACCCAGTACTTC
.	.	TRBJ1-2	TRBV7-8	CASRKETGNYGYTF	TGTGCCAGCAGGAAAGAGACGGGAAACTATGGCTACACCTTC
.	.	TRBJ2-1	TRBV7-9	CASSPRTDYNEQFF	TGTGCCAGCAGCCCCAGGACAGACTACAATGAGCAGTTCTTC
.	.	TRBJ2-5	TRBV5-4	CASSLSLGAGETQYF	TGTGCCAGCAGCTTGAGTCTTGGGGCGGGGGAGACCCAGTACTTC
TRBD1	.	TRBJ2-7	TRBV6-1	CASSFRDRFYEQYF	TGTGCCAGCAGTTTCCGGGACAGGTTCTACGAGCAGTACTTC
.	.	TRBJ1-1	TRBV25-1	CASITGVGEAFF	TGTGCCAGCATCACGGGGGTTGGCGAAGCTTTCTTT
.	once	TRBJ1-5	TRBV10-2	CATVTAGTNQPQHF	TGCGCCACCGTGACAGCGGGGACCAATCAGCCCCAGCATTTT
TRBD2	.	TRBJ2-3	TRBV2	CAGSQTLAGGGGTDTQYF	TGTGCCGGAAGTCAAACGCTAGCGGGGGGGGGAGGCACAGATACGCAGTATTTT
TRBD1	once	TRBJ1-2	TRBV20-1	CSARGGQFTF	TGCAGTGCTAGGGGGGGACAGTTCACCTTC
.	.	TRBJ1-1	TRBV23-1	CARGAQGGAFF	TGCGCCAGGGGGGCACAGGGTGGGGCTTTCTTT
TRBD1	.	TRBJ1-1	TRBV5-1	CASRSPPGTVENTEAFF	TGCGCCAGCCGTAGTCCCCCAGGGACAGTCGAGAACACTGAAGCTTTCTTT
.	.	TRBJ2-2	TRBV7-2	CASSLERTGELFF	TGTGCCAGCAGCTTAGAGCGGACCGGGGAGCTGTTTTTT
TRBD2	.	TRBJ2-4	TRBV30	CAYRGLANNIQYF	TGTGCCTACAGGGGACTAGCCAACAACATTCAGTACTTC
.	.	TRBJ1-2	TRBV6-5	CASSFRGYGYTF	TGTGCCAGCAGTTTTCGGGGCTATGGCTACACCTTC
TRBD1	once	TRBJ1-2	TRBV5-4	CASSLTGTGGLYGYTF	TGTGCCAGCAGCTTGACTGGGACAGGGGGCCTCTATGGCTACACCTTC
TRBD2	.	TRBJ2-7	TRBV4-3	CASSQAPLAGGSYEQYF	TGCGCCAGCAGCCAGGCCCCCCTGGCGGGGGGATCCTACGAGCAGTACTTC
.	once	TRBJ2-3	TRBV4-2	CASSQERTLRSDTQYF	TGTGCCAGCAGCCAAGAACGGACTCTCCGATCAGATACGCAGTATTTT
.	.	TRBJ1-1	TRBV29-1	CSVEVAGNTEAFF	TGCAGCGTTGAAGTGGCAGGGAATACTGAAGCTTTCTTT
TRBD2	.	TRBJ2-7	TRBV5-1	CASSGGLLAGDSYEQYF	TGCGCCAGCAGCGGGGGGCTACTAGCGGGGGACTCCTACGAGCAGTACTTC
.	.	TRBJ1-1	TRBV18	CASSPTADYTEAFF	TGTGCCAGCTCACCAACCGCGGATTACACTGAAGCTTTCTTT
TRBD2	.	TRBJ2-1	TRBV7-3	CASSPGLALHEQFF	TGTGCCAGCAGCCCCGGACTAGCGCTCCATGAGCAGTTCTTC
.	once	TRBJ2-2	TRBV5-4	CASSFGQNTGELFF	TGTGCCAGCAGCTTTGGACAAAACACCGGGGAGCTGTTTTTT
.	few	TRBJ2-7	TRBV29-1	CSVVSSSYEQYF	TGCAGCGTTGTGTCATCGAGCTACGAGCAGTACTTC
.	.	TRBJ1-1	TRBV18	CASSPINTEAFF	TGTGCCAGCTCACCAATAAACACTGAAGCTTTCTTT
.	.	TRBJ1-1	TRBV2	CASSVESLGYPNTEAFF	TGTGCCAGCAGTGTCGAGTCTCTTGGTTACCCGAACACTGAAGCTTTCTTT
TRBD1	once	TRBJ1-6	TRBV5-1	CASSNPDRGQGAPLHF	TGCGCCAGCAGCAACCCGGACAGGGGGCAAGGGGCACCCCTCCACTTT
.	few	TRBJ2-7	TRBV10-1	CASSTHPTGEQYF	TGCGCCAGCTCGACCCACCCAACGGGCGAGCAGTACTTC
.	.	TRBJ1-1	TRBV7-8	CASSSYLQGWTEAFF	TGTGCCAGCAGCTCTTACCTACAGGGATGGACTGAAGCTTTCTTT
.	.	TRBJ1-5	TRBV6-6	CASSSETGTQHF	TGTGCCAGCAGTTCTGAAACCGGGACACAGCATTTT
TRBD2	.	TRBJ2-1	TRBV7-3	CASSSVAGNNEQFF	TGTGCCAGCAGTTCCGTAGCGGGAAACAATGAGCAGTTCTTC
TRBD2	.	TRBJ2-3	TRBV7-2	CASSLGLAGPTDTQYF	TGTGCCAGCAGCTTGGGACTAGCGGGGCCCACAGATACGCAGTATTTT
.	.	TRBJ1-3	TRBV4-3	CASSQELPGSGNTIYF	TGCGCCAGCAGCCAAGAGCTGCCCGGCTCTGGAAACACCATATATTTT
.	.	TRBJ1-1	TRBV27	CASLPGIRRNTEAFF	TGTGCCAGCCTGCCGGGAATCCGTCGGAACACTGAAGCTTTCTTT
TRBD1	.	TRBJ1-2	TRBV4-1	CASSQGVDRVYGYTF	TGCGCCAGCAGCCAAGGGGTAGACAGGGTTTATGGCTACACCTTC
.	medium-sized	TRBJ2-1	TRBV4-2	CASSPNEGETSYNEQFF	TGTGCCAGCAGCCCGAACGAGGGGGAAACCTCCTACAATGAGCAGTTCTTC